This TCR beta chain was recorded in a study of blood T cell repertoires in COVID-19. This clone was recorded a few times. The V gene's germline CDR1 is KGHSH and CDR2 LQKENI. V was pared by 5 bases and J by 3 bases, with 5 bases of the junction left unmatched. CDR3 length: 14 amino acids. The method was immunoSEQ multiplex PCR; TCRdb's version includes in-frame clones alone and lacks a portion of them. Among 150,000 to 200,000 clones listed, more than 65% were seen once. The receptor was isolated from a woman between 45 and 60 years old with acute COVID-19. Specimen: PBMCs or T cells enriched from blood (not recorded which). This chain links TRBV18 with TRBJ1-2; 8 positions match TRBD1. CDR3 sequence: CASSEDRGYYGYTF. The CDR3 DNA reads TGTGCCAGCTCAGAAGACAGGGGCTACTATGGCTACACCTTC.